One sample yielded the 15 T cell receptor beta chains listed below, sequenced in a study of control samples from healthy donors and cancer patients (dated by TCRdb to about 2020). Library prep was done by the immunoSEQ multiplex PCR assay. TCRdb retrieved this table from immuneACCESS and kept in-frame rearrangements only. Not all clones are present; in checked studies, unresolved V genes account for under half, and no reason is known for the remainder. Here the sample has 120,000 or so clones; approximately 90% occur a single time. The ten biggest clones cover approximately 7.8% of the sample. Sequences were obtained from blood. All receptors come from a woman under 30 in good health.

The chain uses TRBV28 and TRBJ1-2; maybe TRBD1 (6 bases). The CDR3 length is 15 residues. V lost 2 bases and J lost 2, with 12 bases in between. Looked up from germline, CDR1 is MDHEN and CDR2 is SYDVKM. The CDR3 region is CASSLQGIRNYGYTF. CDR3 nucleotide sequence: TGTGCCAGCAGTTTACAGGGGATTAGAAACTATGGCTACACCTTC.

The chain employs TRBV24-1 and TRBJ1-1; possibly TRBD1 for D (5 bases). This CDR3 is built from 13 residues. The V gene's germline CDR1 is KGHDR and CDR2 SFDVKD. Deletions cut 3 bases from V and 4 bases from J, with 8 bases between. The CDR3: CATSDERGTEAFF. CDR3 sequence (DNA): TGTGCCACCAGTGATGAGAGGGGCACTGAAGCTTTCTTT.

This rearrangement joins TRBV7-8 to TRBJ2-1; D could derive from TRBD1 or TRBD2 (5 bases each). The CDR3 is made up of 16 amino acids. Germline CDR1 is SGHVS and CDR2 is FQNEAQ. V was cut by 4 bases and J by 8 bases, with 21 bases left in between. CDR3 sequence: CASSSKPGRPGDEQFF. CDR3 nucleotide sequence: TGTGCCAGCAGCTCCAAGCCGGGACGACCCGGGGATGAGCAGTTCTTC. Filled out from reference TRBV7-8 and TRBJ2-1, the complete variable domain reads GAGVSQSPRYKVAKRGQDVALRCDPISGHVSLFWYQQALGQGPEFLTYFQNEAQLDKSGLPSDRFFAERPEGSVSTLKIQRTQQEDSAVYLCASSSKPGRPGDEQFFGPGTRLTVL.

This chain connects TRBV9 to TRBJ2-5, with 7 bases matching TRBD1. The V gene's germline CDR1 is SGDLS and CDR2 YYNGEE. The CDR3 runs 15 residues. Trimming took 0 bases from V and 2 from J; bases not matched to a gene: 4. CDR3: CASSVVGQIQETQYF. The DNA for the CDR3 is TGTGCCAGCAGCGTAGTGGGACAGATTCAAGAGACCCAGTACTTC.

This clone was recorded only once. The gene calls are TRBV29-1 and TRBJ2-1, with TRBD2 matching over 7 bases. Germline CDR1 reads SQVTM; CDR2 reads ANQGSEA. The CDR3 totals 14 residues. After removal of 7 bases from V and 7 bases from J, the junction contained 13 bases not matched to a gene. This CDR3 is CSAVSGRAWNEQFF. The CDR3 nucleotides are TGCAGCGCTGTTAGTGGGAGGGCCTGGAATGAGCAGTTCTTC.

V and J are TRBV9 and TRBJ1-4; no reliable D call. Per the germline V gene, CDR1 is SGDLS and CDR2 is YYNGEE. This CDR3 has 18 residues. V was trimmed by 1 base and J by 0 bases, leaving 16 bases between them. This CDR3 reads CASSVSVSGSATNEKLFF. The CDR3 DNA sequence: TGTGCCAGCAGCGTAAGTGTCTCTGGAAGTGCAACTAATGAAAAACTGTTTTTT.

The chain carries TRBV18 and TRBJ2-7; D not resolved. The CDR3 is 13 amino acids. V was shortened by 0 bases and J by 1 base, with 4 bases between the two germline ends. Per the germline V gene, CDR1 is KGHSH and CDR2 is LQKENI. Here the CDR3 reads CASSPPVSYEQYF. The CDR3 bases are TGTGCCAGCTCACCACCGGTGTCCTACGAGCAGTACTTC.

The rearrangement links TRBV15 to TRBJ2-1; D unclear. Trimming shortened V by 3 bases and J by 5 bases, and 2 bases separated the two germline ends. Germline loops: CDR1 LNHNV, CDR2 YYDKDF (reference sequence). The CDR3 is 11 amino acids. The CDR3 protein is CATSRNNEQFF. The DNA for the CDR3 is TGTGCCACCAGCAGGAACAATGAGCAGTTCTTC.

The chain recombines TRBV28 with TRBJ1-2; 8 bases align to TRBD1. Germline lookup yields CDR1 MDHEN and CDR2 SYDVKM. V lost 5 bases and J lost 4; bases outside the gene matches: 3. This CDR3 is 13 amino acids long. The CDR3 coding sequence is TGTGCCAGCAGTGGCAGGGGGCTCTATGGCTACACCTTC. Protein sequence: CASSGRGLYGYTF.

CDR3: CASSADSGNYGYTF. CDR3 DNA: TGTGCCAGCAGTGCGGACTCGGGCAACTATGGCTACACCTTC. This chain joins TRBV25-1 and TRBJ1-2, with no clear D. The germline V gene has CDR1 MGHDK and CDR2 SYGVNS. The length of the CDR3 is 14 residues. The germline V and J ends were trimmed by 4 bases and 2 bases, with 11 bases remaining between them.

CDR3 in DNA: TGTGCCAGCAGCTTACCCCGACAGGGGCCTACCTACGAGCAGTACTTC. Encoded protein: CASSLPRQGPTYEQYF. The chain uses TRBV11-2 and TRBJ2-7; TRBD1 aligns across 8 bases. Trimming at V came to 2 bases and at J to 2 bases, leaving 8 bases not matched to a gene. The germline V gene has CDR1 SGHAT and CDR2 FQNNGV. This CDR3 is built from 16 residues.

V and J are TRBV9 and TRBJ1-1; TRBD1 is a possible D gene (5 bases). The CDR3 covers 15 residues. Germline CDR1 is SGDLS and CDR2 is YYNGEE. Trimming left V 0 bases short and J 2 bases short, with 11 bases between. CDR3 sequence reads: CASSVETGLNTEAFF. CDR3 in DNA: TGTGCCAGCAGCGTAGAAACAGGACTAAACACTGAAGCTTTCTTT.

This rearrangement joins TRBV19 to TRBJ2-2; 8 bases line up with TRBD1. Germline CDR1 reads LNHDA; CDR2 reads SQIVND (reference sequence). V shed 5 bases and J 1 base; nucleotides not matched to a gene: 3. The CDR3 runs 15 residues. CDR3 sequence: CASSPGTGNTGELFF. CDR3 in DNA: TGTGCCAGTAGTCCTGGGACAGGGAACACCGGGGAGCTGTTTTTT.

This chain connects TRBV28 to TRBJ1-1; TRBD1 is a possible D gene (6 bases). V lost 2 bases, J lost 2 bases, and 12 bases lay in between. The germline V gene has CDR1 MDHEN and CDR2 SYDVKM. The CDR3 sequence is 15 residues long. CDR3 nucleotides: TGTGCCAGCAGTTTAGGGTCCAGGGGAAACACTGAAGCTTTCTTT. As protein: CASSLGSRGNTEAFF.

The chain employs TRBV13 and TRBJ1-4, with 7 bases that match TRBD1. CDR3 length equals 14 residues. The germline V gene encodes CDR1 PRHDT and CDR2 FYEKMQ (reference sequence). The V segment lost 6 bases and the J segment 8 bases; nucleotides outside the gene matches: 9. The CDR3 nucleotides are TGTGCCAGCAGTTACAGGGGTGGAGGAGAAAAACTGTTTTTT. It yields the protein CASSYRGGGEKLFF.